Listed below are T cell receptor beta chains from one sample, sequenced in a study of cytomegalovirus exposure and HLA in healthy donors. The method was immunoSEQ multiplex PCR; TCRdb's version includes in-frame clones alone and lacks a portion of them. The sample consists of roughly 140,000 clones, 82% of them appearing once. Sequencing was done on a sample of PBMCs. Source of these receptors: a male donor in good health and CMV-seronegative. Each CDR3 is given with its conserved first and last residue. The D gene is left open where the match is weak. Rows may omit the clone size; those that give it use once, few, many or a size class.

CASSGRQGVPGPEAFF TGCGCCAGCAGCGGACGACAGGGGGTCCCCGGCCCTGAAGCTTTCTTT TRBJ1-1 TRBV5-1 NA TRBD1
CASSSIQRVYEQYF TGTGCCAGCAGCTCAATTCAGCGGGTCTACGAGCAGTACTTC TRBJ2-7 TRBV11-2 NA NA
CASQSGTSSYEQYF TGTGCCAGCCAAAGCGGGACGAGCTCCTACGAGCAGTACTTC TRBJ2-7 TRBV19 NA TRBD2
CASSPGTTNQETQYF TGTGCCAGCAGCCCCGGGACTACCAACCAAGAGACCCAGTACTTC TRBJ2-5 TRBV5-6 NA TRBD2
CARSLARGEQYF TGTGCCAGAAGCCTGGCCCGGGGCGAGCAGTACTTC TRBJ2-7 TRBV5-3 NA NA
CASSQSLGGRDYNEQFF TGTGCCAGCAGCCAATCCCTCGGGGGGAGGGACTACAATGAGCAGTTCTTC TRBJ2-1 TRBV14 once TRBD2
CASSLRWTVYGYTF TGCGCCAGCAGCTTGCGCTGGACAGTCTATGGCTACACCTTC TRBJ1-2 TRBV5-1 few NA
CASSLAGPGAFF TGTGCCAGCAGCTTAGCGGGGCCTGGGGCTTTCTTT TRBJ1-1 TRBV7-2 once NA
CASRGLAGHEQYF TGTGCCAGCAGGGGACTAGCGGGGCACGAGCAGTACTTC TRBJ2-7 TRBV6-5 NA TRBD2
CASSPTHQETQYF TGTGCCAGCTCTCCGACTCATCAAGAGACCCAGTACTTC TRBJ2-5 TRBV18 NA NA
CASSLDRVNVAGYTF TGTGCCAGCAGCTTAGATCGGGTCAATGTGGCTGGCTACACCTTC TRBJ1-2 TRBV11-2 NA NA
CASGLGQGVYNEQFF TGTGCTAGTGGTCTGGGACAGGGGGTTTACAATGAGCAGTTCTTC TRBJ2-1 TRBV12-5 NA TRBD1
CASSLGQGNGYTF TGTGCCAGCAGTTTGGGGCAGGGAAATGGCTACACCTTC TRBJ1-2 TRBV27 once NA
CASSNPLLNTEAFF TGTGCCAGTAGTAATCCCCTACTGAACACTGAAGCTTTCTTT TRBJ1-1 TRBV19 NA NA
CASSWTGNTEAFF TGTGCCAGCAGCTGGACAGGGAACACTGAAGCTTTCTTT TRBJ1-1 TRBV7-9 NA TRBD1
CASSVRDTDTQYF TGTGCCAGCAGTGTTCGGGACACAGATACGCAGTATTTT TRBJ2-3 TRBV6-4 few NA
CASSPGLPNTQYF TGTGCCAGCAGCCCCGGACTCCCTAATACGCAGTATTTT TRBJ2-3 TRBV6-5 NA NA
CASSFPGMTEAFF TGCGCCAGCAGCTTTCCGGGTATGACTGAAGCTTTCTTT TRBJ1-1 TRBV5-1 NA NA
CASGQGTYEQYF TGTGCCTCCGGACAGGGGACCTACGAGCAGTACTTC TRBJ2-7 TRBV30 NA TRBD1
CASSLGRGLVGYTF TGTGCCAGCAGCTTAGGAAGGGGGCTGGTTGGCTACACCTTC TRBJ1-2 TRBV5-6 NA TRBD1
CATTPGAFGAAQQYF TGTGCCACCACCCCAGGGGCCTTTGGGGCTGCGCAGCAGTACTTC TRBJ2-7 TRBV5-4 NA NA
CASRILQGREQFF TGTGCCAGCAGAATCCTACAGGGGCGTGAGCAGTTCTTC TRBJ2-1 TRBV27 NA TRBD1
CASSPTGGEIYEQYF TGTGCCAGCAGCCCGACAGGGGGCGAAATCTACGAGCAGTACTTC TRBJ2-7 TRBV11-2 NA TRBD1
CASSLTQSSYNEQFF TGTGCCAGCAGCTTAACACAGAGCTCCTACAATGAGCAGTTCTTC TRBJ2-1 TRBV7-2 NA NA
CASSLATGGRGYTF TGTGCCAGCAGTTTGGCTACAGGGGGCCGTGGCTACACCTTC TRBJ1-2 TRBV6-5 NA TRBD1
CASRGTLDSNQPQHF TGTGCCAGTAGAGGGACACTTGATAGCAATCAGCCCCAGCATTTT TRBJ1-5 TRBV19 NA NA
CASSEWSGTGGGYTF TGTGCCAGCAGTGAATGGTCAGGGACAGGGGGTGGCTACACCTTC TRBJ1-2 TRBV25-1 NA TRBD1
CASSRGDREAFF TGCGCCAGCAGCCGGGGGGACAGGGAAGCTTTCTTT TRBJ1-1 TRBV4-3 few TRBD1
CASSEGDRGNTIYF TGTGCCAGCAGTGAAGGGGACAGGGGGAACACCATATATTTT TRBJ1-3 TRBV6-5 NA TRBD1
CASRISGANVLTF TGTGCCAGCCGTATCTCTGGGGCCAACGTCCTGACTTTC TRBJ2-6 TRBV5-4 few NA
CASSLTRGVGDTIYF TGTGCCAGCAGTTTGACCCGGGGGGTAGGGGACACCATATATTTT TRBJ1-3 TRBV28 NA NA
CASSPPGGVAYNEQFF TGTGCCAGCAGCCCTCCGGGGGGGGTCGCCTACAATGAGCAGTTCTTC TRBJ2-1 TRBV5-4 NA TRBD2
CASSLLAGGSTDTQYF TGTGCCAGCAGCCTCTTAGCGGGAGGTAGCACAGATACGCAGTATTTT TRBJ2-3 TRBV7-2 NA TRBD2
CASSNPTGNTEAFF TGTGCCAGCAGCAACCCCACAGGGAACACTGAAGCTTTCTTT TRBJ1-1 TRBV21-1 NA NA
CASSLTGGVYEQYF TGCGCCAGCAGCTTGACAGGGGGGGTATACGAGCAGTACTTC TRBJ2-7 TRBV5-1 NA NA
CASSSGLAGSVPNTGELFF TGTGCCAGCAGCTCGGGACTAGCGGGTAGCGTGCCAAACACCGGGGAGCTGTTTTTT TRBJ2-2 TRBV11-2 NA TRBD2
CASSLPPTGVYNEQFF TGTGCCAGCAGCTTGCCCCCAACTGGAGTCTACAATGAGCAGTTCTTC TRBJ2-1 TRBV7-9 NA NA
CASNPGTGDEQYF TGTGCCAGCAACCCCGGGACTGGGGACGAGCAGTACTTC TRBJ2-7 TRBV2 NA NA
CAWQRERSKYF TGTGCCTGGCAGCGGGAAAGATCGAAGTACTTC TRBJ2-5 TRBV30 NA TRBD2
CASSVALDRGSNSGLNEQFF TGTGCCAGCAGCGTAGCTCTGGACAGGGGATCCAACTCGGGCCTCAATGAGCAGTTCTTC TRBJ2-1 TRBV9 NA TRBD1
CASTLHRQRSNTEAFF TGTGCCAGCACCCTTCACCGACAGAGGAGCAACACTGAAGCTTTCTTT TRBJ1-1 TRBV18 NA NA
CASSPTRSETEAFF TGTGCCAGCAGCCCCACGAGGTCGGAGACTGAAGCTTTCTTT TRBJ1-1 TRBV7-8 NA NA
CASSSGTGDFYSNQPQHF TGTGCCAGCAGTTCTGGGACAGGCGATTTCTATAGCAATCAGCCCCAGCATTTT TRBJ1-5 TRBV28 NA TRBD1
CASSYGLAGTTQYF TGTGCCAGCAGCTACGGACTAGCGGGGACTACGCAGTATTTT TRBJ2-3 TRBV13 once TRBD2
CASSFPGSEQYF TGTGCCAGCAGCTTCCCGGGTAGCGAGCAGTACTTC TRBJ2-7 TRBV7-6 NA NA
CASSPVPGGYGYTF TGTGCCAGCTCACCGGTCCCAGGGGGCTATGGCTACACCTTC TRBJ1-2 TRBV18 NA TRBD1
CASRIHRVNFYEQYF TGTGCCAGCAGGATTCACAGGGTCAACTTCTACGAGCAGTACTTC TRBJ2-7 TRBV6-5 NA NA
CASSAWRVGNNEQFF TGTGCCAGCTCAGCCTGGAGGGTCGGGAACAATGAGCAGTTCTTC TRBJ2-1 TRBV18 NA NA
CASSRGGRTQETQYF TGTGCCAGCAGCCGGGGGGGGAGGACTCAAGAGACCCAGTACTTC TRBJ2-5 TRBV7-2 NA TRBD2
CASSLRGRETQYF TGTGCCAGCAGTTTACGAGGGCGGGAGACCCAGTACTTC TRBJ2-5 TRBV27 NA NA
CASSPTTRSTEAFF TGTGCCAGCAGCCCTACTACCCGGAGCACTGAAGCTTTCTTT TRBJ1-1 TRBV11-2 NA NA
CATGTGLWDEQFF TGTGCCACGGGGACAGGGCTCTGGGATGAGCAGTTCTTC TRBJ2-1 TRBV27 NA TRBD1
CASSHPGQVPYTF TGTGCCAGCTCACACCCGGGACAGGTTCCCTACACCTTC TRBJ1-2 TRBV18 NA TRBD1
CASSLEQILANTGELFF TGTGCCAGCAGCTTGGAACAGATACTCGCGAACACCGGGGAGCTGTTTTTT TRBJ2-2 TRBV5-5 NA NA
CAWSGGSNQPQHF TGTGCCTGGAGTGGCGGTAGCAATCAGCCCCAGCATTTT TRBJ1-5 TRBV30 NA NA